This T cell receptor (beta chain) stems from a study of cytomegalovirus exposure and HLA in healthy donors. Study-wide results and caveats: The CMV antigen specificity of a few CMV-associated chains was confirmed through in vitro analysis.

V was trimmed by 3 bases and J by 6 bases, leaving 20 bases between them. There are 16 residues in the CDR3. The germline CDR1 and CDR2 sequences are LNHDA and SQIVND (reference sequence). With respect to this clone: Its antigen is unknown.

13 Jbeta primers and 60 Vbeta primers were used for the PCR. Assay: immunoSEQ multiplex PCR; the TCRdb copy retains only in-frame clones and omits some. The data show some 76,000 clones, roughly 83% seen once. The chain couples TRBV19 to TRBJ1-1; possibly TRBD1 for D (5 bases). The source of this sequence is a woman aged 45-65 years in good health and CMV-seronegative. Sequenced material: PBMCs. The CDR3: CASSILRRGNIAEAFF. CDR3 nucleotide sequence: TGTGCCAGTAGTATTCTTCGTCGGGGGAACATTGCTGAAGCTTTCTTT.